One sample yielded the 8 T cell receptor beta chains listed below, sequenced in a study of neoadjuvant anti-PD-1 for oral cavity cancer (TCRdb year 2021). Per the publication, the time point label means: after neoadjuvant nivolumab, at surgical resection. Libraries were built with the immunoSEQ multiplex PCR assay. TCRdb holds this immuneACCESS table with in-frame rearrangements only. Some clones are missing; in checked studies, unresolved V genes explain under half, and the rest has no known cause. Recorded for this sample are around 13,000 clones; 70% to 80% of them occurred a single time. The ten largest clones take up about 2% of the sample. This specimen consisted of PBMCs, obtained after nivolumab (anti-PD-1) treatment. These receptors originate from a person aged 35 to 85 with oral cavity squamous cell carcinoma.

The chain recombines TRBV6-5 with TRBJ1-5; D possibly corresponds to TRBD1 (6 bases). CDR1 MNHEY and CDR2 SVGAGI come from the germline V gene. Between the trimmed V and J ends, which lost 4 bases and 5 bases, there was a span of 12 bases. This CDR3 comprises 14 residues. CDR3 protein: CASSFRQAHQPQHF. CDR3 nucleotide sequence: TGTGCCAGCAGTTTTCGACAGGCCCATCAGCCCCAGCATTTT.

The V call is TRBV5-4, the J call TRBJ1-2, with D possibly matching TRBD1 (6 bases). This CDR3 is 15 amino acids long. Germline V CDR1 and CDR2: SGHNT, YYREEE (reference sequence). V shed 3 bases and J shed 4 bases, with 16 bases lying between them. The CDR3 region is CASSSGSGAFYGYTF. CDR3 in DNA: TGTGCCAGCAGCTCGGGATCAGGGGCGTTCTATGGCTACACCTTC. The full variable domain, with the rest looked up from reference TRBV5-4 and TRBJ1-2, is ETGVTQSPTHLIKTRGQQVTLRCSSQSGHNTVSWYQQALGQGPQFIFQYYREEENGRGNFPPRFSGLQFPNYSSELNVNALELDDSALYLCASSSGSGAFYGYTFGSGTRLTVV.

The chain has TRBV27 and TRBJ2-7; perhaps TRBD2 as D (6 bases). CDR3 size: 15 residues. The V and J ends lost 5 bases and 6 bases respectively, with 20 bases between them. Germline V CDR1 and CDR2: MNHEY, SMNVEV (reference sequence). The CDR3 is CASSPFSGLGAEQYF. As DNA, the CDR3 is TGTGCCAGCAGTCCCTTTAGCGGTCTTGGGGCCGAGCAGTACTTC.

The chain joins TRBV30 to TRBJ2-7; D unclear. V was cut by 1 base and J by 2 bases, with 18 bases left in between. The germline V gene has CDR1 GTSNPN and CDR2 SVGIG (reference sequence). The CDR3 is made up of 16 amino acids. CDR3 nucleotides: TGTGCCTGGAGTGACCTTTATTCTGACGGTCCCTACGAGCAGTACTTC. It yields the protein CAWSDLYSDGPYEQYF.

There are a few counts of this clone. The CDR3 spells CARLNRGLYGYTF. CDR3 bases: TGTGCCAGGCTCAACAGGGGACTCTATGGCTACACCTTC. The chain combines TRBV6-5 with TRBJ1-2; 7 bases map to TRBD1. J gave up 4 bases and V 9 bases, and 8 bases lay outside the gene matches. The CDR3 extends over 13 amino acids. CDR1 is MNHEY and CDR2 is SVGAGI in the germline V gene.

This clone appeared a few times. The genes are TRBV7-9 and TRBJ2-7; no clear D gene. The CDR3 contains 12 residues. The V end lost 10 bases, the J end lost 6 bases, and 16 bases lay between the germline ends. Germline V gives CDR1 SEHNR, CDR2 FQNEAQ (reference sequence). The CDR3 loop is CATVGGLGEQYF. The CDR3 coding sequence is TGTGCCACCGTGGGTGGCTTGGGCGAGCAGTACTTC.

The chain joins TRBV6-5 to TRBJ1-1; D not resolved. The CDR3 is 15 residues long. Germline V gives CDR1 MNHEY, CDR2 SVGAGI. Trimming stripped 0 bases from V and 1 base from J, with 9 bases between. The CDR3 loop reads CASSYSGLGNTEAFF. The DNA of the CDR3 is TGTGCCAGCAGTTACTCGGGTTTAGGGAACACTGAAGCTTTCTTT.

V is TRBV28 and J is TRBJ2-7; D ambiguous. V was pared by 2 bases and J by 5 bases, with 10 bases between. CDR3 length: 13 amino acids. Germline CDR1 is MDHEN and CDR2 is SYDVKM. CDR3 loop: CASSLRARDEQYF. CDR3 DNA sequence: TGTGCCAGCAGTTTACGAGCAAGGGACGAGCAGTACTTC.